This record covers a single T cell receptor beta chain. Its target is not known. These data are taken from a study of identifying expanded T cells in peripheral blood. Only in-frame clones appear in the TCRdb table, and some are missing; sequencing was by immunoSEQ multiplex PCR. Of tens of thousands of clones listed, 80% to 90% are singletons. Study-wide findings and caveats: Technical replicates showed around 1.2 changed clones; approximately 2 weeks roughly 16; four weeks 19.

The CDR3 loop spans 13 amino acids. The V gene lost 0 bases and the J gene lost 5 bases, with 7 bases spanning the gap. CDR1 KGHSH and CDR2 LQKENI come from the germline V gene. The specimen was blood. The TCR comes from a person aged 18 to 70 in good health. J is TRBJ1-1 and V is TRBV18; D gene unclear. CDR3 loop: CASSPPSRTEAFF. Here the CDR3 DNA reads TGTGCCAGCTCACCACCGTCACGGACTGAAGCTTTCTTT.